A selection of T cell receptor beta chains follows, all from one sample in a study of T cells after yellow fever vaccination. TCRdb redid the calling of the 5' RACE reads with MiXCR, one entry per CDR3 protein. The top ten hold roughly 19% of the sample, which has about 300,000 distinct CDR3 sequences, about 6.9% seen once. The sample here was PBMCs, taken about 41 days after the first yellow fever vaccination. The origin of the receptors is a man aged 18 to 29 who received the YFV17D yellow fever vaccine. The conserved cysteine and the conserved F or W are not part of the CDR3 here. Clone size is not always given. Where it is, it says once, few, many or a class for expanded clones.

few TRBV2 ASSEVLIQY
- TRBV2 ASRASRDRGSYEQY
- TRBV20-1 SAPYGGPEQY
few TRBV5-1 ASQRAANTGELF
- TRBV4-2 ASSQEGLVGSSHEQF
- TRBV10-3 AISEFQGSNTEAF
few TRBV30 AWIGQGLSETQY
many TRBV7-9 ASSLTRRQSTDTQY
many TRBV20-1 SARDRWAYNEQF
few TRBV7-2 ASSLFGGDQETQY
few TRBV28 ASLRTSSAYEQY
- TRBV6-2/TRBV6-3 ASSLDREAF
few TRBV12-3/TRBV12-4 ASSPGAS
- TRBV20-1 SARDGTNTEAF
- TRBV11-2 ASSLQRFRSGANVLT
many TRBV5-1 ASSLLGGSYNEQF
few TRBV18 ASSPQQQETQY
few TRBV29-1 SVEVRGSYGYT
- TRBV7-2 ASSLVAAGEKLF
- TRBV6-5 ASSYSGQGDRAF
many TRBV7-3 ASSSESVTDTQY
- TRBV11-2 ASSADRGHYGYT